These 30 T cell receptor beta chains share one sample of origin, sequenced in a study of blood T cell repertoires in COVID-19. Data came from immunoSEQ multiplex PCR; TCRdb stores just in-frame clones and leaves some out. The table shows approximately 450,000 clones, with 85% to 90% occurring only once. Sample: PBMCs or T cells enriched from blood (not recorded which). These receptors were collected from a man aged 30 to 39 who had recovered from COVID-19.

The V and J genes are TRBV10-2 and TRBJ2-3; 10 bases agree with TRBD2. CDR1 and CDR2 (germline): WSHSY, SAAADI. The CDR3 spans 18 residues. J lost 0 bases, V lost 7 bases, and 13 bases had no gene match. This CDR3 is CASKRTSGALTSTDTQYF. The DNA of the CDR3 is TGCGCCAGCAAGAGGACTAGCGGCGCCCTGACTAGCACAGATACGCAGTATTTT.

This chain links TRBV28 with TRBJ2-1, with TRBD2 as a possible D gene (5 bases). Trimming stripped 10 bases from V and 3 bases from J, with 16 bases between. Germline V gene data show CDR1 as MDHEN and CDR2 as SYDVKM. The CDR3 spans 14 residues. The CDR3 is CAISEARDYNEQFF. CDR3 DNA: TGTGCCATCTCGGAGGCGAGAGACTACAATGAGCAGTTCTTC.

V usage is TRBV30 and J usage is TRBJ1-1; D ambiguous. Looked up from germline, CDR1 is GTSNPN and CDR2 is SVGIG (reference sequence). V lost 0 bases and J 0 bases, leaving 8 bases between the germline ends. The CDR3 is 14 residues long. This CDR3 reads CAWSVSPMNTEAFF. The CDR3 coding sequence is TGTGCCTGGAGTGTCTCACCTATGAACACTGAAGCTTTCTTT.

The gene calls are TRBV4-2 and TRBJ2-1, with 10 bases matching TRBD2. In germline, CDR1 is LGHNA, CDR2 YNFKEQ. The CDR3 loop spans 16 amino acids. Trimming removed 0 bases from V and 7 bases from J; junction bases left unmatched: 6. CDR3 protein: CASSQDPAGGPNEQFF. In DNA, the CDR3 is TGTGCCAGCAGCCAAGATCCAGCGGGAGGGCCTAATGAGCAGTTCTTC.

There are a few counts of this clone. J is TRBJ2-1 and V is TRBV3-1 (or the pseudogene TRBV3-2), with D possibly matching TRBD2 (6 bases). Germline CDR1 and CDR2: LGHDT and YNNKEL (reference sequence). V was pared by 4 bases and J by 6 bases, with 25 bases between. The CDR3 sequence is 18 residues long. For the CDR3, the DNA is TGTGCCAGCAGCCCTGCTACCTTACTAGCTGGATTTGGCAATGAGCAGTTCTTC. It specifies CASSPATLLAGFGNEQFF.

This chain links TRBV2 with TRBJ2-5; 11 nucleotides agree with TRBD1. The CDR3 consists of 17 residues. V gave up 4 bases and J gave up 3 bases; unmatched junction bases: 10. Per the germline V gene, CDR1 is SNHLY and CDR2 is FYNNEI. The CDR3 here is CASSGTGGPAAKETQYF. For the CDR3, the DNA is TGTGCCAGCAGTGGGACAGGGGGCCCTGCGGCCAAAGAGACCCAGTACTTC. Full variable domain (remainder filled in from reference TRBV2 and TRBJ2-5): EPEVTQTPSHQVTQMGQEVILRCVPISNHLYFYWYRQILGQKVEFLVSFYNNEISEKSEIFDDQFSVERPDGSNFTLKIRSTKLEDSAMYFCASSGTGGPAAKETQYFGPGTRLLVL.

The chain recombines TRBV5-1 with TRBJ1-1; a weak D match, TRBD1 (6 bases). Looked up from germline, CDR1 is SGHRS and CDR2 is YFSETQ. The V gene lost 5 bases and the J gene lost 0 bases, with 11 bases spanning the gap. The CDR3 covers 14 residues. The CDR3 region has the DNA TGCGCCAGCAGGACGGACAGATTGAACACTGAAGCTTTCTTT. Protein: CASRTDRLNTEAFF.

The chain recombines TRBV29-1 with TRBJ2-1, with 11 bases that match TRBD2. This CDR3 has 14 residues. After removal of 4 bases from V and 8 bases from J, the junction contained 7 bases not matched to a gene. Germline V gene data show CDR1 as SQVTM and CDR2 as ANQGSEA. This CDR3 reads CSVASSGRSYEQFF. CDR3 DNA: TGCAGCGTTGCGTCTAGCGGGAGGAGTTATGAGCAGTTCTTC.

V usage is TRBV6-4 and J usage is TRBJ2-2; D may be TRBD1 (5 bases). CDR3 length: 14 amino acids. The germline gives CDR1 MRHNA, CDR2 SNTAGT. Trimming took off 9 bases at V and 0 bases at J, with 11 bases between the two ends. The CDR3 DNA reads TGTGCCAGTACGGACACCACGAACACCGGGGAGCTGTTTTTT. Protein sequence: CASTDTTNTGELFF.

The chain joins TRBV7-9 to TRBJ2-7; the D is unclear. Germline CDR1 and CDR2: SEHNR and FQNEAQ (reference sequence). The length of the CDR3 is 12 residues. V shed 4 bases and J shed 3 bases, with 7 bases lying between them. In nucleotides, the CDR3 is TGTGCCAGCAGCTCGACAAACTACGAGCAGTACTTC. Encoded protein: CASSSTNYEQYF.

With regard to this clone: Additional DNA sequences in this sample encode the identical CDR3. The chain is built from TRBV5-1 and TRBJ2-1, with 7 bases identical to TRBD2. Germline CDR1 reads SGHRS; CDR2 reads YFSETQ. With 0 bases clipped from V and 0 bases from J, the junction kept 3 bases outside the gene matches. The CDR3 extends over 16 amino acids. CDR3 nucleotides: TGCGCCAGCAGCTTGGTGGGAGGGAGCTCCTACAATGAGCAGTTCTTC. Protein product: CASSLVGGSSYNEQFF.

In DNA, the CDR3 is TGTGCCAGCAGCACACAGGGAAGCTATGGCTACACCTTC. Translating gives CASSTQGSYGYTF. The rearrangement joins TRBV3-1 (or the pseudogene TRBV3-2) to TRBJ1-2; maybe TRBD1 (6 bases). V dropped 5 bases and J dropped 4 bases, with 11 bases sitting between them. Germline V gene data show CDR1 as LGHDT and CDR2 as YNNKEL (reference sequence). CDR3 size: 13 residues.

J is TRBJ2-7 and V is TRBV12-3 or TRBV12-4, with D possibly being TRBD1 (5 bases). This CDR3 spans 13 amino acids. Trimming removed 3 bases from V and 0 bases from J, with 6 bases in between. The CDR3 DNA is TGTGCCAGCAGTTTGGGGCTCTCCTACGAGCAGTACTTC. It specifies CASSLGLSYEQYF.

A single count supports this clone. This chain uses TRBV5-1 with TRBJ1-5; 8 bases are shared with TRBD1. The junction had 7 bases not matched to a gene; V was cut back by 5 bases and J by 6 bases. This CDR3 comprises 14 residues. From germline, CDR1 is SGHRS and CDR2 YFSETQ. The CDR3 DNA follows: TGCGCCAGCAGTATACAGGGGGACGGTCAGCCCCAGCATTTT. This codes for CASSIQGDGQPQHF.

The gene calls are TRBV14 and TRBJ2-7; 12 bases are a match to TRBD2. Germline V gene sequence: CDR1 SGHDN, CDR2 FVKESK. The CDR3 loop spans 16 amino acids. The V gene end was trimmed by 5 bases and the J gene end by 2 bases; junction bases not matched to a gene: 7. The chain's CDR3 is CASSLGRTSGTYEQYF. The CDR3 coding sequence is TGTGCCAGCAGCTTGGGAAGGACTAGCGGGACCTACGAGCAGTACTTC. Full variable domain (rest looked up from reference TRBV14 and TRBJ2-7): EAGVTQFPSHSVIEKGQTVTLRCDPISGHDNLYWYRRVMGKEIKFLLHFVKESKQDESGMPNNRFLAERTGGTYSTLKVQPAELEDSGVYFCASSLGRTSGTYEQYFGPGTRLTVT.

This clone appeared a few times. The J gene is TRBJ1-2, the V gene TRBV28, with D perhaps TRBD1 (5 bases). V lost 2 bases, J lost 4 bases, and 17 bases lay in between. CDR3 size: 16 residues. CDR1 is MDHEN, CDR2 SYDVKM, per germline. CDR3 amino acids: CASSLPVPGPAYGYTF. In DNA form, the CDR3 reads TGTGCCAGCAGTTTACCCGTCCCAGGGCCAGCCTATGGCTACACCTTC.

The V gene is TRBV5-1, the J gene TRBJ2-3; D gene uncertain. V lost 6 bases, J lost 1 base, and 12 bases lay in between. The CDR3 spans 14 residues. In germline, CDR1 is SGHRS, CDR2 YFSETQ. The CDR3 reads CASKETSGTDTQYF. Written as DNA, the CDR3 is TGCGCCAGCAAGGAAACAAGCGGCACAGATACGCAGTATTTT.

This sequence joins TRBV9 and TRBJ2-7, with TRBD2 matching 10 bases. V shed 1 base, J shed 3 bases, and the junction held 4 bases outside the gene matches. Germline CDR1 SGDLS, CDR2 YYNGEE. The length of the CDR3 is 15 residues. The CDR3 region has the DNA TGTGCCAGCAGCGTAAGCGGGACTAGCGACTACGAGCAGTACTTC. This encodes CASSVSGTSDYEQYF. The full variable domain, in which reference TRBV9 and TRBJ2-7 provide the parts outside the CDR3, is DSGVTQTPKHLITATGQRVTLRCSPRSGDLSVYWYQQSLDQGLQFLIQYYNGEERAKGNILERFSAQQFPDLHSELNLSSLELGDSALYFCASSVSGTSDYEQYFGPGTRLTVT.

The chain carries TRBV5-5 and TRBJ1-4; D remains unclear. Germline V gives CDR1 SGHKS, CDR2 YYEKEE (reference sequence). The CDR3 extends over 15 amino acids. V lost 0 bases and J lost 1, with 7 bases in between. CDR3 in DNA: TGTGCCAGCAGCTTGGGGTCGGTAACTAATGAAAAACTGTTTTTT. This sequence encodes CASSLGSVTNEKLFF.

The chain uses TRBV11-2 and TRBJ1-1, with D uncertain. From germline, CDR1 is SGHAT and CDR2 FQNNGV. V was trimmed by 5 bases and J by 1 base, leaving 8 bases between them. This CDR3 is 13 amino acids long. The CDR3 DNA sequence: TGTGCCAGCAGCCCCATCAGGAACACTGAAGCTTTCTTT. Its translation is CASSPIRNTEAFF.

In DNA, the CDR3 is TGCAGTGCTAGTACAGGGGTTTATAGCAATCAGCCCCAGCATTTT. Its protein is CSASTGVYSNQPQHF. The chain uses TRBV20-1 and TRBJ1-5; 7 bases are a match to TRBD1. The germline gives CDR1 DFQATT, CDR2 SNEGSKA (reference sequence). This CDR3 contains 15 residues. V was clipped by 3 bases and J by 0 bases; unmatched bases: 5.

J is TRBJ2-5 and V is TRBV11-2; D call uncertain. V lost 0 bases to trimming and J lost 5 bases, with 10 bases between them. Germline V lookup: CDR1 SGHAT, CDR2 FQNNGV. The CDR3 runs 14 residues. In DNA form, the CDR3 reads TGTGCCAGCAGCTTAGACGGAGCCGTGGAGACCCAGTACTTC. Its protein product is CASSLDGAVETQYF. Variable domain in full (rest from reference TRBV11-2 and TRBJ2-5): EAGVAQSPRYKIIEKRQSVAFWCNPISGHATLYWYQQILGQGPKLLIQFQNNGVVDDSQLPKDRFSAERLKGVDSTLKIQPAKLEDSAVYLCASSLDGAVETQYFGPGTRLLVL.

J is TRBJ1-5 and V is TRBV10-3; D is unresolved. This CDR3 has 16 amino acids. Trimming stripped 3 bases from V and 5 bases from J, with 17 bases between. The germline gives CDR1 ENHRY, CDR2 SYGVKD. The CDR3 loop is CAISDSGPGSDQPQHF. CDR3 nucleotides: TGTGCCATCAGTGATTCCGGGCCGGGGAGCGATCAGCCCCAGCATTTT.

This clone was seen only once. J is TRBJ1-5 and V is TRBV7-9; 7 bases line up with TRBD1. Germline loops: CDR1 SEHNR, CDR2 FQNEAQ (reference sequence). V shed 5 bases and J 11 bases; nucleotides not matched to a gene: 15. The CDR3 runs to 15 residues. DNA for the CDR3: TGTGCCAGCAGCCCCCTCGGACAGGCCCAACATTCCCAGCATTTT. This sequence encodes CASSPLGQAQHSQHF.

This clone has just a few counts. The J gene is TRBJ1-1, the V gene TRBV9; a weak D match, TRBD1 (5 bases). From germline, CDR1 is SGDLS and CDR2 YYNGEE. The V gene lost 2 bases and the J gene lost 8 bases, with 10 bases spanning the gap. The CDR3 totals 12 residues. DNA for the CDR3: TGTGCCAGCAGCGTCCTGGGGGGAGAAGCTTTCTTT. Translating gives CASSVLGGEAFF.

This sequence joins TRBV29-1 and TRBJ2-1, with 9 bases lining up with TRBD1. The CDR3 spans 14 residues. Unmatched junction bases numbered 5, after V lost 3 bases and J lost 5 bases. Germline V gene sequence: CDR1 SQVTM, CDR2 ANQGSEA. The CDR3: CSVEGQGSNNEQFF. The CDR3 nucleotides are TGCAGCGTTGAGGGACAGGGTTCCAACAATGAGCAGTTCTTC.

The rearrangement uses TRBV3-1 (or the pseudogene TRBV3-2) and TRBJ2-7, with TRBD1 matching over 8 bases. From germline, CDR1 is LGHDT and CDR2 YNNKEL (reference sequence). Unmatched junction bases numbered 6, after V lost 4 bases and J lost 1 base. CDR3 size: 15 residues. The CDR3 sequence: CASSLGQVGSYEQYF. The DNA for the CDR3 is TGTGCCAGCAGCCTGGGACAGGTCGGATCCTACGAGCAGTACTTC.

The CDR3 loop is CASSWGPGAEAFF. CDR3 bases: TGCGCCAGCAGTTGGGGCCCTGGCGCTGAAGCTTTCTTT. The J gene is TRBJ1-1, the V gene TRBV10-1, with D possibly TRBD1 on 5 matching bases. Germline CDR1 and CDR2: WNHNN and SYGVQD (reference sequence). The CDR3 runs to 13 residues. The V and J ends lost 5 bases and 6 bases respectively, with 13 bases between them.

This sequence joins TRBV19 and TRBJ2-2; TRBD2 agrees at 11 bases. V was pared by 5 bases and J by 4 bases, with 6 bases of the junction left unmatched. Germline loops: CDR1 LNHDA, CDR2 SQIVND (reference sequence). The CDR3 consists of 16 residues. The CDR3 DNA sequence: TGTGCCAGTAGTGATATAGCGGGAGGGACCACCGGGGAGCTGTTTTTT. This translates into CASSDIAGGTTGELFF.

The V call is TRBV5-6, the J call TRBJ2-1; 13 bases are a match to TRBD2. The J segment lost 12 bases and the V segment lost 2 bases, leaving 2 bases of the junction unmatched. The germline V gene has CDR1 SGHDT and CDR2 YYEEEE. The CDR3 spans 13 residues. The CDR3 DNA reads TGTGCCAGCAGCTTCGGACTAGCGGGAGTGCAGTTCTTC. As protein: CASSFGLAGVQFF.